This T cell receptor (beta chain) was documented in a study of blood T cell repertoires in COVID-19. Study-level information: Spain, Italy and the United States supplied samples that represented acute and convalescent COVID-19.

In the study's own analysis: Estimates of nucleated cell counts were drawn from the amplification of reference gene primers. Using immunoSEQ multiplex PCR, the repertoire was profiled, and TCRdb retains in-frame clones only, with some absent. V and J calls and clone size are copied from that table; D and trimming were computed from the DNA. The data hold some 390,000 clones, with roughly 90% observed a single time. Trimming pared 6 bases from V and 0 bases from J, leaving 12 bases between. The CDR3 has 16 residues. Germline V CDR1 and CDR2: MDHEN, SYDVKM. Seattle participants joined during active infection and were tracked over time. This clone was detected once.

The clonotype comes from a woman aged 40 to 55 with COVID-19, enrolled during active disease. The specimen sequenced was peripheral blood. The chain joins TRBV28 to TRBJ1-6; D is unresolved. The DNA for the CDR3 is TGTGCCAGCAGGCTCCCTCTGCGCTCCTATAATTCACCCCTCCACTTT. Amino acid sequence: CASRLPLRSYNSPLHF. The variable domain in full, with the rest retrieved from reference TRBV28 and TRBJ1-6, is DVKVTQSSRYLVKRTGEKVFLECVQDMDHENMFWYRQDPGLGLRLIYFSYDVKMKEKGDIPEGYSVSREKKERFSLILESASTNQTSMYLCASRLPLRSYNSPLHFGNGTRLTVT.